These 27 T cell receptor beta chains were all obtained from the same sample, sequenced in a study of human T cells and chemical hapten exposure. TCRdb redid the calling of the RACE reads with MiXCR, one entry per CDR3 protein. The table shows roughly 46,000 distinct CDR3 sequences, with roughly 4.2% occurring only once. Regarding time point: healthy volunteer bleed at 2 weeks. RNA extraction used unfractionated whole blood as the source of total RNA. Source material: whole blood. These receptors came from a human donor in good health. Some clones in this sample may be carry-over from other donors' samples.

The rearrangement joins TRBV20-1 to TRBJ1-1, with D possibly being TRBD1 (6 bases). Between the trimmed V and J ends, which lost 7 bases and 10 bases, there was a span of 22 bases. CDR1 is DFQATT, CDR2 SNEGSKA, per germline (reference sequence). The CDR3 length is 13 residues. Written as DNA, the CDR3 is TGCAGTGTCCTACGGGGGGCCGGGGCTGGAGCTTTCTTT. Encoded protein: CSVLRGAGAGAFF.

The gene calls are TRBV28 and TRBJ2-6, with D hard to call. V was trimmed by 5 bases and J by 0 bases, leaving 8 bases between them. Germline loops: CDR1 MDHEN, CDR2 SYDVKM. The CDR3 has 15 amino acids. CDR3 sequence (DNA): TGTGCCAGCAGTCCGGTGGTCTCTGGGGCCAACGTCCTGACTTTC. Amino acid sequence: CASSPVVSGANVLTF.

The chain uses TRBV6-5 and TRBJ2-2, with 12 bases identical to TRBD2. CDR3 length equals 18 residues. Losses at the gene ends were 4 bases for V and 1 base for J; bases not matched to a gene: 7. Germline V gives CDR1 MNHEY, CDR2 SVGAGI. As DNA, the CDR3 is TGTGCCAGCAGTTCCCGGCCACTAGCGGGAGGGAACACCGGGGAGCTGTTTTTT. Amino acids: CASSSRPLAGGNTGELFF.

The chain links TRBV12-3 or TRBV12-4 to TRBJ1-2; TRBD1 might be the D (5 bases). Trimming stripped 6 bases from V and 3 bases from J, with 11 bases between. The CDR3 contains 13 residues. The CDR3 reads CASRKQGDYGYTF. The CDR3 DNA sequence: TGTGCCAGCAGAAAGCAGGGCGACTATGGCTACACCTTC.

This CDR3 is CASRVEASNGNTIYF. CDR3 nucleotides: TGTGCCAGTAGAGTTGAGGCGTCGAACGGAAACACCATATATTTT. The chain couples TRBV19 to TRBJ1-3; no firm D call. CDR1 is LNHDA and CDR2 is SQIVND in the germline V gene (reference sequence). The V end lost 6 bases, the J end lost 4 bases, and 16 bases lay between the germline ends. The CDR3 is 15 amino acids.

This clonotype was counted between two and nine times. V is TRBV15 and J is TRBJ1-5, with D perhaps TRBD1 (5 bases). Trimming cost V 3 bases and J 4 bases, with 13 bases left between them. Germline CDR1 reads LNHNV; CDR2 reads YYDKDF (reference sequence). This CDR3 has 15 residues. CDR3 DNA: TGTGCCACCAGCAGTGCTCAGGGTTTTAATCAGCCCCAGCATTTT. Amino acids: CATSSAQGFNQPQHF.

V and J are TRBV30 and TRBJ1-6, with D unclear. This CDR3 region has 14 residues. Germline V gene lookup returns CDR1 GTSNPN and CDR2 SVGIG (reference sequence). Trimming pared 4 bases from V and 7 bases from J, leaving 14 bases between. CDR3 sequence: CAWTFISPNSPLHF. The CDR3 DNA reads TGTGCCTGGACCTTTATTAGTCCGAATTCACCCCTCCACTTT.

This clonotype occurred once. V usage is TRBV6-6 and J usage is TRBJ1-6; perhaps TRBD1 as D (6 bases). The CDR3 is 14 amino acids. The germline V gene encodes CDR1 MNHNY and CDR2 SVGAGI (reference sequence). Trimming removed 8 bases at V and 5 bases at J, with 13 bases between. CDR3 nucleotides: TGTGCCAGCCTCAAGACAGGCAATAATTCACCCCTCCACTTT. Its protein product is CASLKTGNNSPLHF.

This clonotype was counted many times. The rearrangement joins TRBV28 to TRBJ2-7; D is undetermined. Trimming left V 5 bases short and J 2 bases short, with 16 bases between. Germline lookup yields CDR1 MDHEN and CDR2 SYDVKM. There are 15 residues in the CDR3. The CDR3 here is CASSPSGVRAYEQYF. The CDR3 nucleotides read TGTGCCAGCAGTCCCTCTGGGGTAAGGGCCTACGAGCAGTACTTC.

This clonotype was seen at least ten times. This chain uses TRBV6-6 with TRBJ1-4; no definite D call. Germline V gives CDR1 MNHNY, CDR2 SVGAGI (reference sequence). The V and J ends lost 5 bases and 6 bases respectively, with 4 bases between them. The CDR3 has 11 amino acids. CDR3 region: CASSPDEKLFF. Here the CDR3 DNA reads TGTGCCAGCAGTCCGGATGAAAAACTGTTTTTT.

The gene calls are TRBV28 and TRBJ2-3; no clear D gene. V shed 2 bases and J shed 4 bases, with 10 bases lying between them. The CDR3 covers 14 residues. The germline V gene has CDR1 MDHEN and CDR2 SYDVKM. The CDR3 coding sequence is TGTGCCAGCAGTTTAGGTGGAGAATCAGATACGCAGTATTTT. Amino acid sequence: CASSLGGESDTQYF.

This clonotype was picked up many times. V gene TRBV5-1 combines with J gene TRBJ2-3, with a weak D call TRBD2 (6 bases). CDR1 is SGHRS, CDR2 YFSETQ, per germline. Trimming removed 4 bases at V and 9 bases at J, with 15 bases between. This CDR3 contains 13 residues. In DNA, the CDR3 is TGCGCCAGCAGCCCGAGACCTAGCGAGACGCAGTATTTT. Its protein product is CASSPRPSETQYF.

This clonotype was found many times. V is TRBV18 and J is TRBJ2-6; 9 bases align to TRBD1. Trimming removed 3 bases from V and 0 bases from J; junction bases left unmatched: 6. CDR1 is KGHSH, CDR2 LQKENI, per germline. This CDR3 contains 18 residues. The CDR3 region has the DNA TGTGCCAGCTCACCTCGCGGGACAGGGTCCTCTGGGGCCAACGTCCTGACTTTC. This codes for CASSPRGTGSSGANVLTF.

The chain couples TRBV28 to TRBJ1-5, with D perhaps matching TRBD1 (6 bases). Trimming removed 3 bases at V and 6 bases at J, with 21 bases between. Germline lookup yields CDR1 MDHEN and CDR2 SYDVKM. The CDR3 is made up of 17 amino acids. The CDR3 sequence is CASSFLARQVESQPQHF. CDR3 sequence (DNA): TGTGCCAGCAGTTTCTTAGCCCGACAGGTTGAGAGTCAGCCCCAGCATTTT.

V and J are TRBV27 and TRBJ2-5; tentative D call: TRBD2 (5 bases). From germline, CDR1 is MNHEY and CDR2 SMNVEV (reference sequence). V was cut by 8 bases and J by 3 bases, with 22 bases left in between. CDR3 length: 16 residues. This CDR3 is CASAEDFRVGKETQYF. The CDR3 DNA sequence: TGTGCCAGCGCCGAGGACTTCCGGGTTGGTAAAGAGACCCAGTACTTC.

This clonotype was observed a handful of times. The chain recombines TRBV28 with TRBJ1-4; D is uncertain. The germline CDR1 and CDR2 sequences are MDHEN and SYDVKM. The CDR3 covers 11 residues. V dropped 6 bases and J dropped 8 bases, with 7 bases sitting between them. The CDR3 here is CASRENEKLFF. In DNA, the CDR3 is TGTGCCAGCAGGGAGAACGAAAAACTGTTTTTT.

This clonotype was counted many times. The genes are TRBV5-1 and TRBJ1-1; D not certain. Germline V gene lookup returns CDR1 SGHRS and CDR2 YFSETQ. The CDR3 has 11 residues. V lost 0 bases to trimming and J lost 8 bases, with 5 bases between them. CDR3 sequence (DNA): TGCGCCAGCAGCTTGGAAGGGGAAGCTTTCTTT. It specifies CASSLEGEAFF.

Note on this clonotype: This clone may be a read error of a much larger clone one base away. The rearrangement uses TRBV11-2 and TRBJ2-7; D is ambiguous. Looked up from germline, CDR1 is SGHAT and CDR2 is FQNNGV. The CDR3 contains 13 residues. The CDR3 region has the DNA TGTGACAGCAGCTTATGGCGGAGTTACGAGCAGTACTTC. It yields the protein CDSSLWRSYEQYF.

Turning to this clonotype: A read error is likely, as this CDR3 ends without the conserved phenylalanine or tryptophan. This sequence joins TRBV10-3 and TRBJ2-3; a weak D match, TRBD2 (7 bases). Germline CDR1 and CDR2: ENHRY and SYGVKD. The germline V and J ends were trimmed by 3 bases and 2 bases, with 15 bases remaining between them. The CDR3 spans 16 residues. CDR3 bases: TGTGCCATCAGTGATAGGGGGGGCGCCTCCACAGATACGCAGTATTTG. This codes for CAISDRGGASTDTQYL.

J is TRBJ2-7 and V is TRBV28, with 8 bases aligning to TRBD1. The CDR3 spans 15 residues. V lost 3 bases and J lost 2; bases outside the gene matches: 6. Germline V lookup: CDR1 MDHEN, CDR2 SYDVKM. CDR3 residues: CASSFPSRGPYEQYF. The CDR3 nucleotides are TGTGCCAGCAGTTTCCCGTCCAGGGGGCCCTACGAGCAGTACTTC.

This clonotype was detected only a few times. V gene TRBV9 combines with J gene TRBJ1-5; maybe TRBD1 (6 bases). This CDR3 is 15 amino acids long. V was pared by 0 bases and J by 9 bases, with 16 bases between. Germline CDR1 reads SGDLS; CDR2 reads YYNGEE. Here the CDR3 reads CASSVDSGGVGPQHF. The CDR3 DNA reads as TGTGCCAGCAGCGTAGATTCTGGGGGCGTAGGGCCCCAGCATTTT. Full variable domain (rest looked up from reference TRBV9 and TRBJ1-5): DSGVTQTPKHLITATGQRVTLRCSPRSGDLSVYWYQQSLDQGLQFLIQYYNGEERAKGNILERFSAQQFPDLHSELNLSSLELGDSALYFCASSVDSGGVGPQHFGDGTRLSIL.

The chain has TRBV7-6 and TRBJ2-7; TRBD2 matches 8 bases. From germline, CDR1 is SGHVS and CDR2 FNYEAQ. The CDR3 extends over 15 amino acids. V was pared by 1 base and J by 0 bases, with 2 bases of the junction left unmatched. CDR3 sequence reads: CASSLGGTSSYEQYF. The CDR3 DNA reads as TGTGCCAGCAGCTTAGGGGGGACTAGCTCCTACGAGCAGTACTTC. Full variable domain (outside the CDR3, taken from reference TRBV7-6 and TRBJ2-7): GAGVSQSPRYKVTKRGQDVALRCDPISGHVSLYWYRQALGQGPEFLTYFNYEAQQDKSGLPNDRFSAERPEGSISTLTIQRTEQRDSAMYRCASSLGGTSSYEQYFGPGTRLTVT.

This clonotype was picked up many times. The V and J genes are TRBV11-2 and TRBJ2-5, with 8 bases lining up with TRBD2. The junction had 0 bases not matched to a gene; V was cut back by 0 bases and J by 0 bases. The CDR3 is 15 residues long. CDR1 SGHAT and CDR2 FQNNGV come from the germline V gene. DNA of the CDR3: TGTGCCAGCAGCTTAGAGACTAGCGACCAAGAGACCCAGTACTTC. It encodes CASSLETSDQETQYF.

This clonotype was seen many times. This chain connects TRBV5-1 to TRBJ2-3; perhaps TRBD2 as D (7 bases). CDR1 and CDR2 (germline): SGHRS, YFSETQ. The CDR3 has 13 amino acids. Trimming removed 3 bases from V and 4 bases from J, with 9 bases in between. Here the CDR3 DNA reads TGCGCCAGCAGCTGGGGGGGCCCAGATACGCAGTATTTT. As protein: CASSWGGPDTQYF.

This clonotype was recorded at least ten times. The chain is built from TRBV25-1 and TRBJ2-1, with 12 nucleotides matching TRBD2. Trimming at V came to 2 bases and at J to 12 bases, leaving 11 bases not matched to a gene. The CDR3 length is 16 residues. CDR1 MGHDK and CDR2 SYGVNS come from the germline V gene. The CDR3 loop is CASSEPLGLAGGVQFF. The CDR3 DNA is TGTGCCAGCAGTGAACCCCTGGGACTAGCGGGCGGGGTGCAGTTCTTC.

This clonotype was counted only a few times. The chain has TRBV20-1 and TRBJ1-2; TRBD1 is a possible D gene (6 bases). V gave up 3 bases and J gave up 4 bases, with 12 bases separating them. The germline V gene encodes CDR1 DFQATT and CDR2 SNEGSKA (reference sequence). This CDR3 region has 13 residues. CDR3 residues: CSASGQLFYGYTF. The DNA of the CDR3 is TGCAGTGCTAGCGGACAGCTATTCTATGGCTACACCTTC.

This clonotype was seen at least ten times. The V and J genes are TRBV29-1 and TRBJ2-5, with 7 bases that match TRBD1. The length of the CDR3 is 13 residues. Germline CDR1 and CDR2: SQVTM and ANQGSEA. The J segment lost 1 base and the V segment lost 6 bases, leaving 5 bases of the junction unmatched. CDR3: CSVTGTVQETQYF. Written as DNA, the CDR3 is TGCAGCGTGACCGGGACAGTCCAAGAGACCCAGTACTTC.